This T cell receptor (beta chain) was observed in a study of CD8 T cells in ankylosing spondylitis. This clonotype came up many times. Its antigen is unknown. Overall study findings and caveats: The authors found the disease-linked clones to be CD8+ and relatively rare in peripheral blood.

Each CDR3 protein is one row after TCRdb ran MiXCR on the 5' RACE reads. In the table there are under 300,000 distinct CDR3 sequences, about 9.1% of which are singletons. The sequence was collected from a male donor with ankylosing spondylitis or in good health (not recorded which). The sample comprised blood, either unsorted or a sorted T cell fraction (not recorded which).

CDR3 region: CASSPHVLARDTQYF. For the CDR3, the DNA is TGTGCCAGCAGTCCCCACGTCCTAGCAAGAGATACGCAGTATTTT. This chain joins TRBV12-3 or TRBV12-4 and TRBJ2-3; TRBD2 might be the D (5 bases). V was shortened by 5 bases and J by 5 bases, with 17 bases between the two germline ends. CDR3 length equals 15 residues.